What follows are 23 T cell receptor beta chains derived from one specimen sequenced in a study of blood T cell repertoires in COVID-19. Assay: immunoSEQ multiplex PCR; the TCRdb copy retains only in-frame clones and omits some. The sample gives fewer than 450,000 clones, under 95% of which show up once; 2.5% to 4% is in the top ten. The sequenced sample consisted of peripheral blood. These receptors all come from a woman younger than 35 who had recovered from COVID-19.

The chain carries TRBV3-1 (or the pseudogene TRBV3-2) and TRBJ1-2, with D hard to call. Germline V gives CDR1 LGHDT, CDR2 YNNKEL (reference sequence). The CDR3 has 16 residues. Trimming pared 0 bases from V and 6 bases from J, leaving 17 bases between. This CDR3 is CASSQDTRASPDGYTF. The DNA for the CDR3 is TGTGCCAGCAGCCAAGATACTAGGGCCTCACCCGATGGCTACACCTTC.

The chain joins TRBV6-5 to TRBJ1-4; the D gene is possibly TRBD1 (6 bases). V lost 6 bases and J lost 8, with 19 bases in between. Germline CDR1 reads MNHEY; CDR2 reads SVGAGI. The CDR3 consists of 15 residues. CDR3 region: CASRPGQTHNEKLFF. Here the CDR3 DNA reads TGTGCCAGCAGGCCCGGACAGACACATAACGAAAAACTGTTTTTT.

This chain connects TRBV2 to TRBJ2-1, with 12 positions matching TRBD2. The CDR3 spans 16 residues. V lost 6 bases and J lost 6; bases outside the gene matches: 9. CDR1 and CDR2 (germline): SNHLY, FYNNEI. In nucleotides, the CDR3 is TGTGCCAGCAGCCTCACCGGGACTAGCGGGTTCAATGAGCAGTTCTTC. This sequence encodes CASSLTGTSGFNEQFF.

The genes are TRBV6-2 or TRBV6-3 and TRBJ2-7, with 11 bases aligning to TRBD2. With 5 bases clipped from V and 0 bases from J, the junction kept 9 bases outside the gene matches. This CDR3 contains 17 residues. The V gene's germline CDR1 is MNHEY and CDR2 SVGEGT. CDR3 bases: TGTGCCAGCAGTGGTGGACTAGCGGGCCGGAGCTCCTACGAGCAGTACGTC. Protein: CASSGGLAGRSSYEQYV.

The rearrangement links TRBV7-2 to TRBJ2-1, with TRBD2 matching 9 bases. The CDR3 has 13 amino acids. The V segment lost 5 bases and the J segment 15 bases; nucleotides outside the gene matches: 11. CDR1 and CDR2 from the germline V gene are SGHTA and FQGNSA. The CDR3 coding sequence is TGTGCCAGCAGCGGCCAAACTAGCGGGCCCCCGTTCTTC. Encoded protein: CASSGQTSGPPFF.

The rearrangement links TRBV9 to TRBJ2-1, with 13 bases identical to TRBD2. CDR3 length: 15 residues. V was pared by 3 bases and J by 10 bases, with 7 bases of the junction left unmatched. Per germline, CDR1 SGDLS and CDR2 YYNGEE. CDR3 bases: TGTGCCAGCAGCGCGACTAGCGGGAGGTTCGGCGAGCAGTTCTTC. Its translation is CASSATSGRFGEQFF.

V usage is TRBV4-1 and J usage is TRBJ1-5; D gene unclear. CDR1 MGHRA and CDR2 YSYEKL come from the germline V gene. V was shortened by 2 bases and J by 2 bases, with 7 bases between the two germline ends. The CDR3 is made up of 14 amino acids. CDR3 loop: CASSQIGGNQPQHF. The CDR3 DNA is TGCGCCAGCAGCCAAATCGGGGGCAATCAGCCCCAGCATTTT.

The chain uses TRBV4-3 and TRBJ1-2; D gene unclear. The V and J ends lost 0 bases and 2 bases respectively, with 10 bases between them. This CDR3 comprises 15 residues. The V gene's germline CDR1 is LGHNA and CDR2 YSLEER. CDR3 in amino acids: CASSQDLSSNYGYTF. CDR3 coding DNA: TGCGCCAGCAGCCAAGATCTTAGCTCCAACTATGGCTACACCTTC.

The V call is TRBV4-3, the J call TRBJ1-2; D possibly corresponds to TRBD1 (6 bases). The germline V and J ends were trimmed by 0 bases and 7 bases, with 12 bases remaining between them. The V gene's germline CDR1 is LGHNA and CDR2 YSLEER. There are 14 residues in the CDR3. CDR3 amino acids: CASSQDQGRSGYTF. CDR3 DNA sequence: TGCGCCAGCAGCCAAGATCAGGGGAGAAGTGGCTACACCTTC.

This clone has more than one count but fewer than ten. The V call is TRBV6-6, the J call TRBJ2-2; D not resolved. This CDR3 is 11 amino acids long. The germline V and J ends were trimmed by 7 bases and 5 bases, with 5 bases remaining between them. From germline, CDR1 is MNHNY and CDR2 SVGAGI (reference sequence). CDR3 sequence reads: CASTRTGELFF. The CDR3 nucleotides read TGTGCCAGCACCAGAACCGGGGAGCTGTTTTTT.

V is TRBV11-2 and J is TRBJ1-2; D not resolved. V was pared by 5 bases and J by 3 bases, with 10 bases between. Germline CDR1 reads SGHAT; CDR2 reads FQNNGV. This CDR3 is 13 amino acids long. The CDR3 loop reads CASSPAPDYGYTF. In DNA form, the CDR3 reads TGTGCCAGCAGCCCCGCCCCGGACTATGGCTACACCTTC.

The chain recombines TRBV7-2 with TRBJ1-4, with D tentatively TRBD1 (6 bases). V shed 4 bases and J shed 3 bases, with 12 bases lying between them. The CDR3 has 15 residues. Germline values: CDR1 SGHTA, CDR2 FQGNSA. The CDR3 region has the DNA TGTGCCAGCAGCTATGATACAGGGTCTAATGAAAAACTGTTTTTT. It specifies CASSYDTGSNEKLFF.

The chain joins TRBV27 to TRBJ1-5; D is undetermined. The CDR3 is 13 amino acids. Germline CDR1 reads MNHEY; CDR2 reads SMNVEV (reference sequence). Deletions cut 6 bases from V and 3 bases from J, with 9 bases between. The CDR3 loop is CASRWALNQPQHF. DNA for the CDR3: TGTGCCAGCAGGTGGGCCCTCAATCAGCCCCAGCATTTT.

The chain uses TRBV9 and TRBJ1-1; tentative D call: TRBD1 (6 bases). The CDR3 totals 14 residues. Trimming shortened V by 0 bases and J by 6 bases, and 12 bases separated the two germline ends. The V gene's germline CDR1 is SGDLS and CDR2 YYNGEE. CDR3 sequence: CASSVVGGVAEAFF. The CDR3 DNA sequence: TGTGCCAGCAGCGTAGTAGGGGGGGTTGCTGAAGCTTTCTTT.

This chain joins TRBV2 and TRBJ1-6; perhaps TRBD1 as D (6 bases). This CDR3 spans 15 amino acids. The ends were cut back, 1 base at V and 10 bases at J, with 14 bases in the middle. Looked up from germline, CDR1 is SNHLY and CDR2 is FYNNEI. In DNA form, the CDR3 reads TGTGCCAGCAGTGAAGATACAGGGTATGGCTCACCCCTCCACTTT. It codes for CASSEDTGYGSPLHF.

The chain has TRBV19 and TRBJ1-1; D gene unclear. The V gene lost 4 bases and the J gene lost 1 base, with 13 bases spanning the gap. The germline CDR1 and CDR2 sequences are LNHDA and SQIVND (reference sequence). This CDR3 has 15 amino acids. CDR3 nucleotide sequence: TGTGCCAGTAGTAGGGGTCCGGGAGGGAACACTGAAGCTTTCTTT. It specifies CASSRGPGGNTEAFF.

The chain employs TRBV9 and TRBJ2-3; no clear D. V lost 1 base to trimming and J lost 3 bases, with 12 bases between them. Germline V lookup: CDR1 SGDLS, CDR2 YYNGEE. CDR3 size: 15 residues. In nucleotides, the CDR3 is TGTGCCAGCAGCGTAAGAGGCCAGAAAACAGATACGCAGTATTTT. It codes for CASSVRGQKTDTQYF.

The V and J genes are TRBV4-1 and TRBJ1-4; no clear D. CDR1 is MGHRA, CDR2 YSYEKL, per germline. Between the trimmed V and J ends, which lost 3 bases and 7 bases, there was a span of 18 bases. This CDR3 has 16 amino acids. CDR3 protein: CASSQAETAYGEKLFF. For the CDR3, the DNA is TGCGCCAGCAGCCAGGCAGAGACTGCATATGGTGAAAAACTGTTTTTT.

This chain links TRBV10-3 with TRBJ2-1; perhaps TRBD1 as D (8 bases). There are 15 residues in the CDR3. V shed 8 bases and J shed 1 base, with 15 bases lying between them. CDR1 ENHRY and CDR2 SYGVKD come from the germline V gene. DNA for the CDR3: TGTGCCATCGGAGAACAGGGGGGGTCCTACAATGAGCAGTTCTTC. Encoded protein: CAIGEQGGSYNEQFF.

V is TRBV25-1 and J is TRBJ2-5, with D tentatively TRBD1 (6 bases). Germline CDR1 is MGHDK and CDR2 is SYGVNS. This CDR3 is 13 amino acids long. V lost 8 bases, J lost 5 bases, and 15 bases lay in between. The CDR3 nucleotides are TGTGCCAGCGCCAAACAGGGATTGGAGACCCAGTACTTC. This gives the protein CASAKQGLETQYF.

This clone was seen a handful of times. The rearrangement joins TRBV7-2 to TRBJ2-1; 8 bases agree with TRBD1. The germline V gene has CDR1 SGHTA and CDR2 FQGNSA. The CDR3 is made up of 17 amino acids. J gave up 0 bases and V 5 bases, and 9 bases lay outside the gene matches. In nucleotides, the CDR3 is TGTGCCAGCAGCACCGACAGGGGACCAAGCTCCTACAATGAGCAGTTCTTC. This translates into CASSTDRGPSSYNEQFF.

In DNA, the CDR3 is TGTGCCAGCGGCCGCAGTCCCCTAGAGGCGGGAGCGGCTACCGGGGAGCTGTTTTTT. Translating gives CASGRSPLEAGAATGELFF. The chain combines TRBV14 with TRBJ2-2; 7 nucleotides line up with TRBD2. CDR3 length: 19 residues. Germline assignment: CDR1 SGHDN and CDR2 FVKESK. With 8 bases clipped from V and 5 bases from J, the junction kept 23 bases outside the gene matches.

The rearrangement joins TRBV24-1 to TRBJ2-1; 11 positions agree with TRBD2. The CDR3 is 15 residues long. Trimming removed 3 bases from V and 5 bases from J; junction bases left unmatched: 2. Germline CDR1 KGHDR, CDR2 SFDVKD. The CDR3 loop reads CATSDKTSGNNEQFF. In DNA form, the CDR3 reads TGTGCCACCAGTGATAAGACTAGCGGGAACAATGAGCAGTTCTTC.